The T cell receptor beta chain under discussion was sequenced for a study of T cell responses to AZD1222 COVID-19 vaccine. Findings and caveats of the study: When two AZD1222 doses had been given, Spike-specific TCR breadth and depth rose.

Per germline, CDR1 SGHTA and CDR2 FQGNSA. This CDR3 comprises 14 residues. Trimming cost V 3 bases and J 5 bases, with 8 bases left between them. The repertoire was sequenced with immunoSEQ multiplex PCR; TCRdb's copy has only in-frame clones and lacks some. The sample shows 100,000 or so clones, 86% of them seen only once. A note on this clone: No antigen is known for it.

This material consisted of peripheral blood, taken on day 0 of AZD1222 vaccination. The chain has TRBV7-2 and TRBJ1-6; D gene ambiguous. This sequence was found in an adult in good health. The CDR3 coding sequence is TGTGCCAGCAGCTTGACACCAAATAATTCACCCCTCCACTTT. Translation gives CASSLTPNNSPLHF. Full variable domain (missing parts from reference TRBV7-2 and TRBJ1-6): GAGVSQSPSNKVTEKGKDVELRCDPISGHTALYWYRQSLGQGLEFLIYFQGNSAPDKSGLPSDRFSAERTGGSVSTLTIQRTQQEDSAVYLCASSLTPNNSPLHFGNGTRLTVT.